This entry describes one T cell receptor beta chain. Its antigen remains unidentified. V dropped 2 bases and J dropped 1 base, with 19 bases sitting between them. This CDR3 spans 18 amino acids. CDR1 is SGHRS and CDR2 is YFSETQ in the germline V gene. Here immunoSEQ multiplex PCR was the method, and the copy in TCRdb shows in-frame clones only, minus some. The sample consists of approximately 200,000 clones, around 88% of them appearing once. This record belongs to a study of T cell responses to AZD1222 COVID-19 vaccine. Study in general: Second-dose intervals near 4 or 12 weeks were combined. General study results and limits: All repertoire sampling was performed exclusively after the peak T cell response. Of the AZD1222 recipients, only five to seven were seropositive at baseline.

The TCR was taken from an adult in good health. This chain connects TRBV5-1 to TRBJ2-1, with TRBD2 as a possible D gene (5 bases). The sequencing here drew on peripheral blood, taken on day 0 of AZD1222 vaccination. This CDR3 is CASSLGPTGSVSYNEQFF. CDR3 sequence (DNA): TGCGCCAGCAGCTTAGGACCCACGGGATCAGTTTCCTACAATGAGCAGTTCTTC.